The rows below give T cell receptor beta chains drawn from one sample of a study of control samples from healthy donors and cancer patients. The protocol was immunoSEQ multiplex PCR, while the TCRdb copy is restricted to in-frame clones and leaves out a portion. The data show 150,000 to 200,000 clones, roughly 94% seen once. Sequenced: PBMCs. Source of these receptors: a man aged 55 to 70 with colorectal cancer. Each CDR3 is given with its conserved first and last residue. The D gene is left open where the match is weak. The size of a clone is reported for some rows only, either as once, few or many, or as a class for expanded clones.

J gene: TRBJ1-2
D gene: TRBD1
V gene: TRBV18
clone size: once
CDR3 DNA: TGTGCCAGCTCAACACCCCCCGGGACAGGGTTCTATGGCTACACCTTC
CDR3 protein: CASSTPPGTGFYGYTF

J gene: TRBJ1-1
D gene: TRBD1
V gene: TRBV5-1
clone size: NA
CDR3 DNA: TGCGCCAGCAGCGGCGGTTGGACAGGGACCACTGAAGCTTTCTTT
CDR3 protein: CASSGGWTGTTEAFF

J gene: TRBJ1-2
D gene: TRBD1
V gene: TRBV25-1
clone size: NA
CDR3 DNA: TGTGCCAGCAGTGCAAGACAGGGAGACCCCTATGGCTACACCTTC
CDR3 protein: CASSARQGDPYGYTF

J gene: TRBJ2-5
D gene: TRBD1
V gene: TRBV19
clone size: NA
CDR3 DNA: TGTGCCAGTGGCAACGGTGGGACAGTAACGGAGACCCAGTACTTC
CDR3 protein: CASGNGGTVTETQYF

J gene: TRBJ2-1
D gene: TRBD2
V gene: TRBV5-1
clone size: NA
CDR3 DNA: TGCGCCAGCACCGGGGGAGGGACCTACAATGAGCAGTTCTTC
CDR3 protein: CASTGGGTYNEQFF

J gene: TRBJ1-5
D gene: TRBD1
V gene: TRBV3-1/TRBV3-2
clone size: once
CDR3 DNA: TGTGCCAGCAGCCGTACCGGGACAGGGACCCAATATAGCAATCAGCCCCAGCATTTT
CDR3 protein: CASSRTGTGTQYSNQPQHF

J gene: TRBJ1-1
D gene: NA
V gene: TRBV2
clone size: NA
CDR3 DNA: TGTGCCAGCAGTGATATCGGAACTTTCTTT
CDR3 protein: CASSDIGTFF

J gene: TRBJ2-7
D gene: NA
V gene: TRBV18
clone size: once
CDR3 DNA: TGTGCCAGCTCACCTGGGACGGGAAGCTCCTACGAGCAGTACTTC
CDR3 protein: CASSPGTGSSYEQYF

J gene: TRBJ1-3
D gene: NA
V gene: TRBV3-1/TRBV3-2
clone size: NA
CDR3 DNA: TGTGCCAGCAGCCCCACTTGGGGAGTTGGAAACACCATATATTTT
CDR3 protein: CASSPTWGVGNTIYF

J gene: TRBJ2-7
D gene: NA
V gene: TRBV29-1
clone size: NA
CDR3 DNA: TGCAGCGTTGAAGAATTGCCCACCCACGAGCAGTACTTC
CDR3 protein: CSVEELPTHEQYF

J gene: TRBJ1-2
D gene: NA
V gene: TRBV9
clone size: NA
CDR3 DNA: TGTGCCAGCAGCGTAGTAGGCCGCAACTATGGCTACACCTTC
CDR3 protein: CASSVVGRNYGYTF

J gene: TRBJ2-2
D gene: NA
V gene: TRBV19
clone size: NA
CDR3 DNA: TGTGCCAGTAGTATTTTTACTGGGTACACCGGGGAGCTGTTTTTT
CDR3 protein: CASSIFTGYTGELFF